These 17 T cell receptor beta chains originate from one sample sequenced in a study of post-analysis software for immune sequencing data. Study results and limitations: Five TRBV segments occurring more often in patients than controls included TRBV5-6, TRBV5-1 and TRBV20-1.

These receptors have no known antigen. Built from TCR beta cDNA, the libraries had unique molecular identifiers in them. A single record per CDR3 protein comes from TCRdb applying MiXCR to the PCR reads. The sample lists roughly 580,000 distinct CDR3 sequences; around 47% were seen once. The source material was blood. The receptors were sampled from a girl aged 5 to 17 with multiple sclerosis.

V usage is TRBV10-3 and J usage is TRBJ2-7, with TRBD2 identical over 8 bases. The CDR3 extends over 14 amino acids. With 2 bases clipped from V and 7 bases from J, the junction kept 7 bases outside the gene matches. Germline CDR1 and CDR2: ENHRY and SYGVKD. CDR3 residues: CAISEREGRGEQYF. DNA for the CDR3: TGTGCCATCAGTGAGCGGGAGGGCCGTGGGGAGCAGTACTTC.

On this clonotype: A much larger clone lies a single base off, so this may be a read error. This chain joins TRBV7-2 and TRBJ2-7, with a weak D call TRBD2 (5 bases). Germline V gene sequence: CDR1 SGHTA, CDR2 FQGNSA. CDR3 size: 14 residues. The V and J ends lost 5 bases and 7 bases respectively, with 18 bases between them. The CDR3 region is CASSLDGVYNEQYF. Here the CDR3 DNA reads TGTGCCAGCAGCCTTGACGGGGTCTACAATGAGCAGTACTTC.

The chain employs TRBV6-5 and TRBJ2-5, with D perhaps being TRBD1 or TRBD2 (5 bases each). V lost 4 bases and J lost 0, with 12 bases in between. The CDR3 is 15 residues long. Germline V gene sequence: CDR1 MNHEY, CDR2 SVGAGI. The CDR3 is CASSSRDAYQETQYF. In nucleotides, the CDR3 is TGTGCCAGCAGTTCCCGGGACGCGTACCAAGAGACCCAGTACTTC.

V usage is TRBV29-1 and J usage is TRBJ1-2, with a possible D match to TRBD1 (5 bases). This CDR3 is built from 12 residues. Germline V lookup: CDR1 SQVTM, CDR2 ANQGSEA. Trimming shortened V by 7 bases and J by 5 bases, and 14 bases separated the two germline ends. CDR3 protein: CSGIQELYGYTF. The CDR3 region has the DNA TGCAGCGGGATACAGGAGCTATATGGCTACACCTTC.

V and J are TRBV28 and TRBJ2-7, with 7 bases fitting TRBD1. CDR3 size: 14 residues. The trim removed 4 bases at V and 3 bases at J, leaving 6 bases unmatched. Looked up from germline, CDR1 is MDHEN and CDR2 is SYDVKM. CDR3 bases: TGTGCCAGCAGTTCCGGGACAGCAGGCTACGAGCAGTACTTC. Encoded protein: CASSSGTAGYEQYF. The full variable domain, its missing parts supplied by reference TRBV28 and TRBJ2-7, is DVKVTQSSRYLVKRTGEKVFLECVQDMDHENMFWYRQDPGLGLRLIYFSYDVKMKEKGDIPEGYSVSREKKERFSLILESASTNQTSMYLCASSSGTAGYEQYFGPGTRLTVT.

This clonotype has a handful of counts. The chain carries TRBV10-3 and TRBJ1-2; D not resolved. V was shortened by 2 bases and J by 8 bases, with 9 bases between the two germline ends. Per germline, CDR1 ENHRY and CDR2 SYGVKD. CDR3 size: 12 residues. CDR3 protein: CAISELEGGYTF. The DNA of the CDR3 is TGTGCCATCAGTGAGCTGGAGGGAGGCTACACCTTC.

The chain recombines TRBV5-1 with TRBJ2-4; D unresolved. The J call may be in error: the DNA end matches TRBJ2-7 better. The germline CDR1 and CDR2 sequences are SGHRS and YFSETQ. The CDR3 runs 13 residues. The CDR3 coding sequence is TGCGCCAGCAGCTTGGAGGTAGACTACGAGCAGTACTTC. Protein sequence: CASSLEVDYEQYF.

The chain uses TRBV5-1 and TRBJ2-2; D ambiguous. Germline V gene lookup returns CDR1 SGHRS and CDR2 YFSETQ. The CDR3 contains 13 residues. V gave up 5 bases and J gave up 5 bases, with 10 bases separating them. The CDR3 sequence: CASRGADTGELFF. DNA of the CDR3: TGCGCCAGCAGGGGTGCGGATACCGGGGAGCTGTTTTTT.

DNA of the CDR3: TGTGCCAGCAGCGGAGACGGCAATCAGCCCCAGCATTTT. This codes for CASSGDGNQPQHF. The chain uses TRBV9 and TRBJ1-5; no reliable D call. This CDR3 comprises 13 residues. Germline V gives CDR1 SGDLS, CDR2 YYNGEE. V shed 3 bases and J shed 2 bases, with 6 bases lying between them.

In its sample, this clonotype was seen a few times. This chain connects TRBV3-1 to TRBJ2-7, with D possibly TRBD2 on 5 matching bases. CDR3 size: 12 residues. V lost 4 bases and J 6 bases, leaving 10 bases between the germline ends. Germline CDR1 is LGHDT and CDR2 is YNNKEL (reference sequence). The CDR3, as DNA: TGTGCCAGCAGCCGAGGGAATTTCGAGCAGTACTTC. This gives the protein CASSRGNFEQYF.

The chain uses TRBV7-2 and TRBJ2-7; 7 nucleotides align to TRBD1. The J segment lost 4 bases and the V segment lost 5 bases, leaving 8 bases of the junction unmatched. This CDR3 is 14 amino acids long. Germline V gives CDR1 SGHTA, CDR2 FQGNSA. DNA of the CDR3: TGTGCCAGCAGCACGGGACAGCCCGGATACGAGCAGTACTTC. Its translation is CASSTGQPGYEQYF.

Concerning this clonotype: Compared with germline, one end of the junction differs, possibly owing to a read error. The chain combines TRBV7-9 with TRBJ1-1; 7 bases match TRBD1. Germline V gene lookup returns CDR1 SEHNR and CDR2 FQNEAQ (reference sequence). The CDR3 loop spans 16 amino acids. The CDR3 reads CASGLTGQAMNTEAFF. CDR3 nucleotides: TGTGCCAGCGGCTTGACCGGACAGGCAATGAACACTGAAGCTTTCTTT.

The rearrangement joins TRBV7-2 to TRBJ1-1; D gene ambiguous. The CDR3 covers 13 residues. Trimming took 5 bases from V and 0 from J, leaving 7 bases between them. Germline V CDR1 and CDR2: SGHTA, FQGNSA. The CDR3 sequence: CASSGYMNTEAFF. The CDR3 coding sequence is TGTGCCAGCAGCGGATATATGAACACTGAAGCTTTCTTT.

The CDR3 here is CASSHDRYNEQFF. The DNA for the CDR3 is TGTGCCAGCAGTCACGATCGGTACAATGAGCAGTTCTTC. This rearrangement joins TRBV6-5 to TRBJ2-1; no definite D call. The length of the CDR3 is 13 residues. Trimming removed 5 bases from V and 4 bases from J, with 9 bases in between. CDR1 and CDR2 from the germline V gene are MNHEY and SVGAGI.

The rearrangement uses TRBV9 and TRBJ2-5, with TRBD2 identical over 13 bases. This CDR3 has 15 amino acids. Germline CDR1 is SGDLS and CDR2 is YYNGEE. V was clipped by 4 bases and J by 11 bases; unmatched bases: 11. The chain's CDR3 is CASSRTGTSGTEQYF. CDR3 in DNA: TGTGCCAGCAGCCGAACCGGGACTAGCGGGACTGAGCAGTACTTC. The variable domain in full, completed from reference TRBV9 and TRBJ2-5, reads DSGVTQTPKHLITATGQRVTLRCSPRSGDLSVYWYQQSLDQGLQFLIQYYNGEERAKGNILERFSAQQFPDLHSELNLSSLELGDSALYFCASSRTGTSGTEQYFGPGTRLLVL.

This clonotype was detected only a few times. The chain joins TRBV14 to TRBJ1-6; D unclear. Trimming left V 2 bases short and J 7 bases short, with 6 bases between. The CDR3 has 13 amino acids. Germline CDR1 reads SGHDN; CDR2 reads FVKESK. Here the CDR3 reads CASSQSSNSPLHF. The CDR3 nucleotides are TGTGCCAGCAGCCAATCATCCAATTCACCCCTCCACTTT. Filled out from reference TRBV14 and TRBJ1-6, the complete variable domain reads EAGVTQFPSHSVIEKGQTVTLRCDPISGHDNLYWYRRVMGKEIKFLLHFVKESKQDESGMPNNRFLAERTGGTYSTLKVQPAELEDSGVYFCASSQSSNSPLHFGNGTRLTVT.

The chain links TRBV9 to TRBJ2-7; TRBD2 might be the D (6 bases). Between the trimmed V and J ends, which lost 4 bases and 5 bases, there was a span of 13 bases. The CDR3 runs 13 residues. Germline-derived CDR1 and CDR2 are SGDLS and YYNGEE. Written as DNA, the CDR3 is TGTGCCAGCAGCCCCAATTGGGAGGACGAGCAGTACTTC. It yields the protein CASSPNWEDEQYF.